This T cell receptor (beta chain) derives from a study of T cell responses to AZD1222 COVID-19 vaccine. Generated by immunoSEQ multiplex PCR, the TCRdb table keeps only in-frame clones and is missing some. This table has 100,000 to 150,000 clones, about 90% appearing once. With regard to this clone: Its antigen is unknown.

Germline V gene lookup returns CDR1 LNHDA and CDR2 SQIVND (reference sequence). CDR3 size: 15 residues. V lost 2 bases and J lost 3, with 11 bases in between. Study results and caveats: With dominance at 160-218 and 743-854, vaccine-associated CD4 TCRs spanned spike. The study sampled repertoires only after the peak T cell response. Two AZD1222 doses significantly raised spike-specific TCR breadth and depth over controls. The donor cohort was predominantly white British with a female majority, and clonal diversity may have been underestimated.

The input for sequencing was peripheral blood, taken on day 0 of MenACWY control vaccination. The receptor comes from an adult in good health. The chain carries TRBV19 and TRBJ1-5; weak D call: TRBD1 (6 bases). The CDR3: CASSISTGTNQPQHF. In nucleotides, the CDR3 is TGTGCCAGTAGTATATCCACAGGGACCAATCAGCCCCAGCATTTT.